Presented here are 29 T cell receptor beta chains from one specimen sequenced in a study of a mutant IDH1 vaccine in newly diagnosed glioma. Their target antigens are unknown. Sequencing was performed with immunoSEQ multiplex PCR; in TCRdb, only in-frame clones are kept and a portion is missing. Of tens of thousands of clones listed, about 79% are singletons. Time point: week 23, last vaccination. Vaccinated patients received 300 ug of mutant IDH1 20-mer peptide per dose, with topical imiquimod. Source: PBMCs, taken from a glioma patient whose treatment included an IDH1 peptide vaccine. The source of these receptors is a woman between 40 and 50 years old with glioma. Some clones in this sample may be carry-over from other donors' samples.

The rearrangement joins TRBV7-9 to TRBJ1-2, with TRBD1 as a possible D gene (6 bases). The CDR3 is made up of 13 amino acids. V was clipped by 5 bases and J by 4 bases, with 11 bases between them. Germline CDR1 and CDR2: SEHNR and FQNEAQ (reference sequence). The CDR3 region is CASSSGQRYGYTF. For the CDR3, the DNA is TGTGCCAGCAGCAGTGGACAGCGCTATGGCTACACCTTC.

This rearrangement joins TRBV4-3 to TRBJ1-6; D might be TRBD1 (6 bases). Trimming cost V 0 bases and J 9 bases, with 21 bases left between them. Looked up from germline, CDR1 is LGHNA and CDR2 is YSLEER. The CDR3 spans 18 residues. CDR3: CASSQDLRGGVTSSPLHF. The CDR3 DNA reads TGCGCCAGCAGCCAAGATCTACGGGGGGGCGTCACAAGTTCACCCCTCCACTTT.

The rearrangement uses TRBV29-1 and TRBJ1-1; 8 bases fit TRBD1. Germline lookup yields CDR1 SQVTM and CDR2 ANQGSEA. The length of the CDR3 is 13 residues. V dropped 4 bases and J dropped 3; count of bases not matched to a gene: 4. The CDR3 sequence: CSVGQGAYTEAFF. DNA for the CDR3: TGCAGCGTTGGTCAGGGGGCATACACTGAAGCTTTCTTT.

The chain's CDR3 is CASSPYSTEYTEAFF. The DNA of the CDR3 is TGCGCCAGCAGCCCCTACTCGACAGAGTACACTGAAGCTTTCTTT. The chain combines TRBV4-3 with TRBJ1-1, with D perhaps matching TRBD1 (5 bases). The V gene's germline CDR1 is LGHNA and CDR2 YSLEER. V was pared by 4 bases and J by 3 bases, with 15 bases between. This CDR3 is built from 15 residues.

Details on this clone: One end of the junction is discordant with germline, which a read error may explain. J is TRBJ2-5 and V is TRBV4-2, with D unresolved. Germline lookup yields CDR1 LGHNA and CDR2 YNFKEQ. The length of the CDR3 is 15 residues. CDR3 amino acids: CASSQDTGRQEAQYF. The CDR3 DNA reads TGTGCCAGCAGCCAAGATACTGGCAGGCAAGAGGCCCAGTACTTC.

The V call is TRBV5-1, the J call TRBJ2-5, with D unresolved. V was shortened by 3 bases and J by 5 bases, with 11 bases between the two germline ends. The CDR3 runs to 13 residues. Germline assignment: CDR1 SGHRS and CDR2 YFSETQ. CDR3 region: CASSWTPGETQYF. CDR3 nucleotides: TGCGCCAGCAGCTGGACCCCCGGCGAGACCCAGTACTTC.

CDR3 coding DNA: TGTGCCAGCAGCTTGGCCGGGGGGACCTATGGCTACACCTTC. Its protein is CASSLAGGTYGYTF. This chain links TRBV5-5 with TRBJ1-2, with D possibly TRBD1 on 5 matching bases. The CDR3 has 14 amino acids. V was shortened by 0 bases and J by 4 bases, with 10 bases between the two germline ends. Germline values: CDR1 SGHKS, CDR2 YYEKEE (reference sequence).

Worth noting for this clone: Other DNA sequences from this sample encode an identical CDR3 as well. The V gene is TRBV7-2, the J gene TRBJ1-1; no firm D call. Germline CDR1 SGHTA, CDR2 FQGNSA. The CDR3 is 13 amino acids. V was cut by 2 bases and J by 2 bases, with 6 bases left in between. The CDR3 spells CASSLSVNTEAFF. The CDR3 DNA sequence: TGTGCCAGCAGCTTAAGCGTTAACACTGAAGCTTTCTTT.

The chain links TRBV9 to TRBJ2-7; D may be TRBD2 (6 bases). The V and J ends lost 2 bases and 5 bases respectively, with 11 bases between them. Germline values: CDR1 SGDLS, CDR2 YYNGEE. This CDR3 has 13 amino acids. The CDR3 nucleotides are TGTGCCAGCAGCGTGGAGGGCTCGGACGAGCAGTACTTC. This translates into CASSVEGSDEQYF.

The chain joins TRBV5-1 to TRBJ2-7, with D possibly matching TRBD2 (6 bases). Trimming removed 4 bases at V and 0 bases at J, with 14 bases between. This CDR3 is 15 amino acids long. The V gene's germline CDR1 is SGHRS and CDR2 YFSETQ. The CDR3: CASSPGGTHSYEQYF. The DNA of the CDR3 is TGCGCCAGCAGCCCCGGTGGGACTCACTCCTACGAGCAGTACTTC.

This chain connects TRBV5-4 to TRBJ2-7, with 8 bases fitting TRBD1. This CDR3 is 15 amino acids long. Per the germline V gene, CDR1 is SGHNT and CDR2 is YYREEE (reference sequence). With 4 bases clipped from V and 0 bases from J, the junction kept 6 bases outside the gene matches. CDR3 in amino acids: CASSVRQGSSYEQYF. As DNA, the CDR3 is TGTGCCAGCAGCGTCCGACAGGGGAGCTCCTACGAGCAGTACTTC.

J is TRBJ2-7 and V is TRBV4-3; 7 bases map to TRBD1. The germline V gene encodes CDR1 LGHNA and CDR2 YSLEER. Trimming took 0 bases from V and 6 from J; bases not matched to a gene: 5. CDR3 length: 14 amino acids. The CDR3 bases are TGCGCCAGCAGCCAAGATAGGGGGACAGCCGAGCAGTACTTC. Translated: CASSQDRGTAEQYF.

Remarks on this clone: A junction boundary mismatches the germline segment, possibly from a read error. The chain couples TRBV5-1 to TRBJ2-7; TRBD1 matches at 7 bases. Per the germline V gene, CDR1 is SGHRS and CDR2 is YFSETQ. The CDR3 extends over 14 amino acids. The CDR3 protein is CASSFRDLGGEQCF. DNA of the CDR3: TGCGCCAGCAGCTTTAGGGACCTAGGGGGCGAGCAGTGCTTC.

This clone has only a few counts. V usage is TRBV29-1 and J usage is TRBJ1-1; 7 bases align to TRBD1. The CDR3 has 13 amino acids. J lost 1 base, V lost 7 bases, and 6 bases had no gene match. The V gene's germline CDR1 is SQVTM and CDR2 ANQGSEA. The DNA of the CDR3 is TGCAGCGGCAGAGACAGGGAGAACACTGAAGCTTTCTTT. Residues: CSGRDRENTEAFF.

V is TRBV2 and J is TRBJ1-1; 7 bases line up with TRBD1. The CDR3 contains 14 residues. Germline V gene data show CDR1 as SNHLY and CDR2 as FYNNEI. J gave up 1 base and V 7 bases, and 6 bases lay outside the gene matches. Here the CDR3 reads CASTLNRGNTEAFF. Here the CDR3 DNA reads TGTGCCAGCACCCTTAACAGGGGGAACACTGAAGCTTTCTTT.

This chain links TRBV5-1 with TRBJ2-6; 7 bases map to TRBD2. The CDR3 covers 19 residues. Germline-derived CDR1 and CDR2 are SGHRS and YFSETQ. The V gene end was trimmed by 0 bases and the J gene end by 0 bases; junction bases not matched to a gene: 9. This CDR3 reads CASSLEGRVTNSGANVLTF. The CDR3 region has the DNA TGCGCCAGCAGCTTGGAGGGGAGGGTTACAAACTCTGGGGCCAACGTCCTGACTTTC.

This clone was seen only a few times. The rearrangement uses TRBV19 and TRBJ2-1, with D perhaps TRBD2 (6 bases). The V gene lost 7 bases and the J gene lost 2 bases, with 12 bases spanning the gap. Germline V lookup: CDR1 LNHDA, CDR2 SQIVND (reference sequence). This CDR3 comprises 14 residues. CDR3 region: CASNSGGAYNEQFF. The CDR3 region has the DNA TGTGCCAGTAACTCAGGAGGGGCCTACAATGAGCAGTTCTTC.

Only one count was recorded for this clone. The rearrangement joins TRBV19 to TRBJ1-5, with 9 bases matching TRBD1. Germline lookup yields CDR1 LNHDA and CDR2 SQIVND (reference sequence). The V and J ends lost 5 bases and 4 bases, in that order; junction bases with no gene match: 15. The CDR3 runs to 18 residues. The CDR3 here is CASSPLPGQGIPNQPQHF. The CDR3, as DNA: TGTGCCAGTAGTCCTCTGCCGGGACAGGGAATCCCAAATCAGCCCCAGCATTTT.

V is TRBV4-2 and J is TRBJ1-2; D ambiguous. CDR3 length: 15 residues. Trimming took off 0 bases at V and 2 bases at J, with 10 bases between the two ends. Germline V gives CDR1 LGHNA, CDR2 YNFKEQ. This chain's CDR3 is CASSQDWSRNYGYTF. DNA for the CDR3: TGTGCCAGCAGCCAAGATTGGTCCAGAAACTATGGCTACACCTTC.

This chain uses TRBV5-5 with TRBJ1-6, with 7 bases matching TRBD1. The CDR3 loop spans 15 amino acids. V shed 3 bases and J 10 bases; nucleotides not matched to a gene: 10. Germline V gene sequence: CDR1 SGHKS, CDR2 YYEKEE (reference sequence). The DNA for the CDR3 is TGTGCCAGCAGCTCAAGAACAGGGGATCGATCACCCCTCCACTTT. Translation gives CASSSRTGDRSPLHF.

The chain joins TRBV4-2 to TRBJ2-7; a weak D match, TRBD2 (6 bases). CDR3 length: 11 amino acids. Trimming pared 3 bases from V and 7 bases from J, leaving 7 bases between. Germline CDR1 LGHNA, CDR2 YNFKEQ. CDR3 DNA sequence: TGTGCCAGCAGCCAGGGGAGGGAGCAGTACTTC. Its translation: CASSQGREQYF.

V usage is TRBV5-4 and J usage is TRBJ2-7, with D perhaps being TRBD1 or TRBD2 (5 bases each). With 0 bases removed from V and 5 bases from J, the gap between germline ends came to 18 bases. This CDR3 is 16 amino acids long. CDR1 is SGHNT and CDR2 is YYREEE in the germline V gene (reference sequence). CDR3 in amino acids: CASSLVWGRFLDEQYF. CDR3 nucleotide sequence: TGTGCCAGCAGCTTGGTTTGGGGGAGATTCCTTGACGAGCAGTACTTC. The variable domain in full, completed from reference TRBV5-4 and TRBJ2-7, reads ETGVTQSPTHLIKTRGQQVTLRCSSQSGHNTVSWYQQALGQGPQFIFQYYREEENGRGNFPPRFSGLQFPNYSSELNVNALELDDSALYLCASSLVWGRFLDEQYFGPGTRLTVT.

This clone turned up a few times. The chain uses TRBV7-9 and TRBJ1-6; D call uncertain. With 4 bases removed from V and 10 bases from J, the gap between germline ends came to 17 bases. This CDR3 has 15 residues. Per germline, CDR1 SEHNR and CDR2 FQNEAQ (reference sequence). This CDR3 is CASSSSARDRSPLHF. CDR3 sequence (DNA): TGTGCCAGCAGCTCTAGCGCGAGGGATCGATCACCCCTCCACTTT.

The J gene is TRBJ1-2, the V gene TRBV2; 8 positions agree with TRBD1. Trimming took 5 bases from V and 2 from J; bases not matched to a gene: 7. This CDR3 region has 15 residues. Germline V lookup: CDR1 SNHLY, CDR2 FYNNEI. This CDR3 reads CASSFDRGPNYGYTF. CDR3 in DNA: TGTGCCAGCAGTTTCGACAGGGGCCCGAACTATGGCTACACCTTC.

This clone was seen more than once but under ten times. This chain connects TRBV19 to TRBJ1-1, with D uncertain. The CDR3 sequence is 11 residues long. V lost 7 bases and J lost 3, with 6 bases in between. Germline CDR1 and CDR2: LNHDA and SQIVND (reference sequence). The CDR3 DNA follows: TGTGCCAGTAATGCGGACACTGAAGCTTTCTTT. Residues: CASNADTEAFF.

The gene calls are TRBV29-1 and TRBJ2-3, with 11 positions matching TRBD2. This CDR3 region has 13 residues. The trim removed 8 bases at V and 4 bases at J, leaving 5 bases unmatched. Germline V CDR1 and CDR2: SQVTM, ANQGSEA. Written as DNA, the CDR3 is TGCAGCTTCCGACTAGCGGGGTCAGATACGCAGTATTTT. Its translation is CSFRLAGSDTQYF.

The V gene is TRBV5-1, the J gene TRBJ1-2; D not certain. The germline V gene encodes CDR1 SGHRS and CDR2 YFSETQ. V gave up 5 bases and J gave up 6 bases, with 14 bases separating them. There are 13 residues in the CDR3. In DNA form, the CDR3 reads TGCGCCAGCAGTTCTGACTCCGCCCATGGCTACACCTTC. Its protein product is CASSSDSAHGYTF.

The gene calls are TRBV4-3 and TRBJ1-1; D gene uncertain. The germline V gene has CDR1 LGHNA and CDR2 YSLEER. CDR3 length: 14 amino acids. V lost 1 base to trimming and J lost 4 bases, with 10 bases between them. In DNA form, the CDR3 reads TGCGCCAGCAGCCAAGGTGTCAGCTTCACTGAAGCTTTCTTT. The encoded protein is CASSQGVSFTEAFF.

This clone was picked up a small number of times. V and J are TRBV2 and TRBJ2-1; D is perhaps TRBD2 (7 bases). CDR3 length: 14 residues. Between the trimmed V and J ends, which lost 6 bases and 2 bases, there was a span of 11 bases. Looked up from germline, CDR1 is SNHLY and CDR2 is FYNNEI. CDR3 sequence (DNA): TGTGCCAGCAGCCCCGGGGGGCCCTACAATGAGCAGTTCTTC. As protein: CASSPGGPYNEQFF.